The rows below give T cell receptor beta chains drawn from one sample of a study of T cell repertoires in cytomegalovirus infection. Each CDR3 protein is one row after TCRdb ran MiXCR on the reads. The sample has about 130,000 distinct CDR3 sequences, more than 7% seen once. Input material: PBMCs. The receptor source for this set is a human donor in good health (CMV status not recorded). Some clones in this sample may be carry-over from other donors' samples. Each CDR3 is given with its conserved first and last residue. A D gene is named only where the DNA matches it firmly. Rows give clone size only sometimes, using once, few, many, or a class for an expanded clone.

size: .; J: TRBJ1-1; D: .; V: TRBV24-1; CDR3: CATSDPTGREAFF; DNA: TGTGCCACCAGTGACCCAACAGGGAGAGAAGCTTTCTTT
size: many; J: TRBJ2-5; D: TRBD1; V: TRBV20-1; CDR3: CSAITQRSDRQETQYF; DNA: TGCAGTGCTATAACCCAACGCTCGGACAGGCAAGAGACCCAGTACTTC
size: once; J: TRBJ1-1; D: .; V: TRBV7-2; CDR3: CASSQTGLEAYF; DNA: TGTGCCAGCAGCCAAACAGGGCTTGAAGCTTACTTC
size: few; J: TRBJ1-5; D: .; V: TRBV6-5; CDR3: CASSYSVGLGQPQHF; DNA: TGTGCCAGCAGTTACTCTGTGGGGTTGGGTCAGCCCCAGCATTTT
size: few; J: TRBJ2-3; D: .; V: TRBV20-1; CDR3: CSAVARLHSPDTQYF; DNA: TGCAGTGCTGTAGCTAGGCTGCATTCCCCAGATACGCAGTATTTT
size: many; J: TRBJ2-7; D: TRBD1; V: TRBV11-2; CDR3: CASTLGQGANEQYF; DNA: TGTGCCAGCACCTTGGGACAGGGGGCCAACGAGCAGTACTTC
size: few; J: TRBJ2-7; D: TRBD1; V: TRBV3-1; CDR3: CASSPDRGHEQYF; DNA: TGTGCCAGCAGCCCTGACAGGGGCCACGAGCAGTACTTC
size: many; J: TRBJ1-4; D: .; V: TRBV5-6; CDR3: CASSVSRGAPNEKLFF; DNA: TGTGCCAGCAGCGTGTCACGAGGGGCTCCTAATGAAAAACTGTTTTTT
size: few; J: TRBJ2-5; D: TRBD2; V: TRBV29-1; CDR3: CSVRRGGETQYF; DNA: TGCAGCGTCAGGCGGGGGGGTGAGACCCAGTACTTC
size: few; J: TRBJ1-3; D: .; V: TRBV12-3/TRBV12-4; CDR3: CASSGNPGNTIYF; DNA: TGTGCCAGCAGTGGTAATCCTGGAAACACCATATATTTT
size: many; J: TRBJ2-1; D: .; V: TRBV4-2; CDR3: CASSDLSKGSYNEQFF; DNA: TGTGCCAGCAGCGACCTTTCAAAGGGGTCCTACAATGAGCAGTTCTTC
size: many; J: TRBJ1-2; D: .; V: TRBV7-9; CDR3: CASSLVATSDGYTF; DNA: TGTGCCAGCAGCTTAGTTGCCACCTCTGATGGCTACACCTTC
size: many; J: TRBJ1-4; D: TRBD1; V: TRBV28; CDR3: CASSLQGAGTNEKLFF; DNA: TGTGCCAGCAGTCTACAGGGGGCCGGCACTAATGAAAAACTGTTTTTT